This T cell receptor (beta chain) originates from a study of T cell repertoires in cytomegalovirus infection (dated by TCRdb to the late 2010s). Background on the whole study: Peptide stimulations targeted recently identified HLA-C-restricted CMV epitopes, whose presentation resists viral immunomodulation, together with well-studied HLA-B-restricted epitopes. Donor HLA type was relevant to the analysis, because carriage of CMV infection together with the matching HLA type was indicated by public TCR beta signatures. Findings and caveats that apply to the study as a whole: Cumulative frequency of public TCR beta family members discriminated carriers of CMV infection plus the relevant HLA type in this cohort and an independent 352-donor cohort. The ex vivo response was dominated by HLA-C-restricted CMV-specific TCR beta clonotypes, which also provided the single most frequent clonotype in two of eight donors.

The CDR3 starts with the cysteine, ends with the phenylalanine, and has 15 residues. This entry keeps only the CDR3 DNA: 45 bases, framed from base 1. In the germline V gene, CDR1 corresponds to SQVTM and CDR2 to ANQGSEA. Germline trimming amounts to 3 bases on V and 0 bases on J, with 6 as the count of junction bases outside the gene matches. The sequencer was an Illumina HiSeq 1500. The raw public data were reprocessed by TCRdb itself: fastp quality trimming at Q25, MiXCR clonotype calling, in-frame beta chains only. Each CDR3 protein appears once, grouped with its most common genes and DNA. The sample table lists roughly 990,000 distinct CDR3 sequences, approximately 30% of them with a count of one. Of the sample, over 10% is held by the ten largest clones. This clonotype was seen only a few times. It lacks a known antigen. Base qualities are not provided; no much larger clone lies one nucleotide away.

The sample's treatment or condition, from its label and the paper: in vitro stimulation with specific CMV peptide epitopes to enrich CMV-specific T cells. The specimen was cultured CD8+ T cells from PBMCs, collected from culture after CMV antigen stimulation. The chain employs TRBV29-1 and TRBJ2-3, and TRBD1 matches 7 of the central bases. The sequence derives from a human donor in good health (CMV status not recorded). Some clones in this sample may be carry-over from other donors' samples. The CDR3 reads as follows: CSVDGTEPSTDTQYF. DNA sequence: TGCAGCGTTGATGGGACAGAGCCTAGCACAGATACGCAGTATTTT.